Listed here are 21 T cell receptor beta chains from one sample, sequenced in a study of blood T cells in healthy people across ages. A J-beta primer mix and a sample-barcoded 5' primer were used in a second PCR of roughly 6 to 11 cycles. TCRdb re-called the 5' RACE reads through MiXCR, storing one row per CDR3 protein. Among 650,000 to 1,000,000 distinct CDR3 sequences listed, under 40% were seen once. Sequencing was carried out using blood. The source is a man between 18 and 29 years old in good health.

This clonotype was seen more than once but under ten times. The chain joins TRBV9 to TRBJ1-1; 7 nucleotides line up with TRBD1. V dropped 5 bases and J dropped 6; count of bases not matched to a gene: 7. This CDR3 comprises 13 residues. Germline V CDR1 and CDR2: SGDLS, YYNGEE. The CDR3 sequence is CASSTGAGAEAFF. The CDR3 nucleotides are TGTGCCAGCAGTACAGGGGCGGGGGCTGAAGCTTTCTTT. Looking up the rest from reference TRBV9 and TRBJ1-1 gives the full variable domain: DSGVTQTPKHLITATGQRVTLRCSPRSGDLSVYWYQQSLDQGLQFLIQYYNGEERAKGNILERFSAQQFPDLHSELNLSSLELGDSALYFCASSTGAGAEAFFGQGTRLTVV.

The table lists this clonotype with a few counts. This chain connects TRBV12-3 or TRBV12-4 to TRBJ1-2; no firm D call. The CDR3 extends over 12 amino acids. Trimming removed 6 bases at V and 2 bases at J, with 7 bases between. In nucleotides, the CDR3 is TGTGCCAGCAGCCGAAACAACTATGGCTACACCTTC. Its protein product is CASSRNNYGYTF.

This clonotype was counted many times. The rearrangement joins TRBV12-3 or TRBV12-4 to TRBJ2-1; 8 bases line up with TRBD1. V gave up 5 bases and J gave up 0 bases; unmatched junction bases: 3. This CDR3 is built from 15 residues. CDR3 region: CASSGGQDSYNEQFF. CDR3 nucleotides: TGTGCCAGCAGTGGGGGACAGGACTCCTACAATGAGCAGTTCTTC.

The chain couples TRBV6-6 to TRBJ2-5; 11 nucleotides agree with TRBD2. The length of the CDR3 is 17 residues. Germline loops: CDR1 MNHNY, CDR2 SVGAGI (reference sequence). Trimming removed 6 bases from V and 11 bases from J; junction bases left unmatched: 20. The CDR3 coding sequence is TGTGCCAGCAGCCGACTGACTTTAGCGGGGGGGCATAAGGAGCAGTACTTC. It codes for CASSRLTLAGGHKEQYF.

The V and J genes are TRBV27 and TRBJ2-1; 10 positions match TRBD2. The J call may not be correct, given that the DNA end is closer to TRBJ2-7. Germline loops: CDR1 MNHEY, CDR2 SMNVEV (reference sequence). The CDR3 spans 14 residues. CDR3 protein: CASSRTSGHNEQYF. In nucleotides, the CDR3 is TGTGCCAGCAGCAGGACTAGCGGACACAATGAGCAGTACTTC.

About this clonotype itself: A much larger clone is a single base away; this may be a read error. This chain links TRBV20-1 with TRBJ2-7; D uncertain. Germline CDR1 and CDR2: DFQATT and SNEGSKA (reference sequence). This CDR3 is built from 11 residues. The CDR3 sequence: CIASGLYEQYF. CDR3 sequence (DNA): TGCATTGCTAGTGGTCTCTACGAGCAGTACTTC.

This sequence joins TRBV28 and TRBJ2-3; D not resolved. This CDR3 is 19 amino acids long. Trimming cost V 7 bases and J 1 base, with 27 bases left between them. From germline, CDR1 is MDHEN and CDR2 SYDVKM. The CDR3: CASNGWVSNLIPGTDTQYF. In DNA form, the CDR3 reads TGTGCCAGCAACGGTTGGGTCAGCAACCTTATACCGGGCACAGATACGCAGTATTTT. The whole variable domain, remainder taken from reference TRBV28 and TRBJ2-3, is DVKVTQSSRYLVKRTGEKVFLECVQDMDHENMFWYRQDPGLGLRLIYFSYDVKMKEKGDIPEGYSVSREKKERFSLILESASTNQTSMYLCASNGWVSNLIPGTDTQYFGPGTRLTVL.

This clonotype was picked up many times. The J gene is TRBJ2-5, the V gene TRBV7-2; D is unresolved. Germline CDR1 and CDR2: SGHTA and FQGNSA. Trimming cost V 0 bases and J 2 bases, with 10 bases left between them. The CDR3 loop spans 15 amino acids. CDR3 coding DNA: TGTGCCAGCAGCTTAGCGGGAATGGTTCAAGAGACCCAGTACTTC. Encoded protein: CASSLAGMVQETQYF.

This clonotype was seen a single time. Given a much more abundant clone one base away, this may be a read error. V usage is TRBV29-1 and J usage is TRBJ2-5, with no clear D. CDR1 and CDR2 (germline): SQVTM, ANQGSEA. CDR3 length equals 13 residues. This CDR3 is CNVDVGYQETQYF. CDR3 DNA sequence: TGCAACGTTGATGTAGGGTACCAAGAGACCCAGTACTTC.

For this clonotype: Germline is not matched at one junction end, which may reflect a read error. The rearrangement joins TRBV6-2 or TRBV6-3 to TRBJ2-1; 8 bases fit TRBD1. Germline V gene data show CDR1 as MNHEY and CDR2 as SVGEGT. CDR3 length equals 17 residues. The CDR3 spells CAGSFEADRVPYNEQFF. In DNA, the CDR3 is TGTGCCGGCAGTTTCGAGGCGGACAGGGTCCCCTACAATGAGCAGTTCTTC.

The chain uses TRBV20-1 and TRBJ1-3, with TRBD1 as a possible D gene (6 bases). CDR1 and CDR2 from the germline V gene are DFQATT and SNEGSKA (reference sequence). Trimming removed 0 bases at V and 4 bases at J, with 10 bases between. The CDR3 runs to 14 residues. The CDR3 DNA reads as TGCAGTGCTAGAGATTGGGGGCCCGGAAACACCATATATTTT. Protein sequence: CSARDWGPGNTIYF.

This chain links TRBV20-1 with TRBJ1-2; D uncertain. The CDR3 has 14 amino acids. The germline V and J ends were trimmed by 6 bases and 4 bases, with 18 bases remaining between them. The V gene's germline CDR1 is DFQATT and CDR2 SNEGSKA (reference sequence). The chain's CDR3 is CSAEHQTPSYGYTF. The CDR3 DNA sequence: TGCAGTGCGGAACACCAAACCCCCTCCTATGGCTACACCTTC.

The chain recombines TRBV7-6 with TRBJ2-5; TRBD2 matches 9 bases. This CDR3 has 12 amino acids. Germline CDR1 SGHVS, CDR2 FNYEAQ. V was pared by 6 bases and J by 11 bases, with 7 bases of the junction left unmatched. CDR3 region: CASRTSGNEQYF. CDR3 coding DNA: TGTGCCAGCAGGACTAGCGGAAATGAGCAGTACTTC. The full variable domain, completed using reference TRBV7-6 and TRBJ2-5, is GAGVSQSPRYKVTKRGQDVALRCDPISGHVSLYWYRQALGQGPEFLTYFNYEAQQDKSGLPNDRFSAERPEGSISTLTIQRTEQRDSAMYRCASRTSGNEQYFGPGTRLLVL.

This clonotype was detected only once. The chain recombines TRBV20-1 with TRBJ1-4; 8 bases map to TRBD1. The CDR3 runs 15 residues. From germline, CDR1 is DFQATT and CDR2 SNEGSKA (reference sequence). V shed 0 bases and J 7 bases; nucleotides not matched to a gene: 7. CDR3 DNA sequence: TGCAGTGCTAGAGACCCCGGACAGGGCGCTGAAAAACTGTTTTTT. It encodes CSARDPGQGAEKLFF.

This clonotype has only a few counts. The chain is built from TRBV7-2 and TRBJ2-1, with 8 bases identical to TRBD2. J was trimmed by 1 base and V by 8 bases; bases with no gene match: 13. The CDR3 runs to 17 residues. Germline CDR1 SGHTA, CDR2 FQGNSA. This CDR3 is CASGLVSGGPSYNEQFF. In DNA form, the CDR3 reads TGTGCCAGCGGCCTCGTGAGCGGGGGCCCTTCCTACAATGAGCAGTTCTTC.

The chain joins TRBV5-1 to TRBJ2-4; D is possibly TRBD1 or TRBD2 (5 bases each). The CDR3 spans 14 residues. Per the germline V gene, CDR1 is SGHRS and CDR2 is YFSETQ. The germline V and J ends were trimmed by 0 bases and 13 bases, with 17 bases remaining between them. CDR3 sequence reads: CASSLGDDPYGQYF. CDR3 DNA: TGCGCCAGCAGCTTGGGGGACGATCCCTACGGGCAGTACTTC.

This chain connects TRBV24-1 to TRBJ1-2; 9 positions agree with TRBD1. The CDR3 has 13 residues. CDR1 is KGHDR, CDR2 SFDVKD, per germline. J was trimmed by 7 bases and V by 2 bases; bases with no gene match: 1. CDR3 amino acids: CATSDSDRGGYTF. Here the CDR3 DNA reads TGTGCCACCAGTGATTCGGACAGGGGTGGCTACACCTTC.

The J gene is TRBJ1-5, the V gene TRBV29-1; D possibly corresponds to TRBD1 (5 bases). The CDR3 spans 13 residues. The germline gives CDR1 SQVTM, CDR2 ANQGSEA. V lost 1 base and J 6 bases, leaving 10 bases between the germline ends. CDR3 DNA: TGCAGCGTTGAAGGGCAGGGAGGTCAGCCCCAGCATTTT. Residues: CSVEGQGGQPQHF.

This clonotype was picked up a small number of times. The chain uses TRBV3-1 and TRBJ2-1; D tentatively fits TRBD1 or TRBD2 (5 bases each). CDR3 length equals 14 residues. Trimming removed 1 base from V and 12 bases from J, with 16 bases in between. CDR1 LGHDT and CDR2 YNNKEL come from the germline V gene (reference sequence). CDR3 amino acids: CASSQGGVRGRQFF. As DNA, the CDR3 is TGTGCCAGCAGCCAAGGAGGAGTGAGGGGACGGCAGTTCTTC.

The chain employs TRBV20-1 and TRBJ2-5, with D possibly matching TRBD2 (6 bases). Trimming pared 0 bases from V and 11 bases from J, leaving 19 bases between. Germline CDR1 is DFQATT and CDR2 is SNEGSKA (reference sequence). The CDR3 totals 14 residues. CDR3 sequence: CSARDGGKAGEQYF. In nucleotides, the CDR3 is TGCAGTGCTAGAGATGGAGGGAAGGCTGGTGAGCAGTACTTC.

This sequence joins TRBV24-1 and TRBJ2-3, with TRBD1 matching over 8 bases. Germline values: CDR1 KGHDR, CDR2 SFDVKD. V gave up 3 bases and J gave up 1 base; unmatched junction bases: 5. This CDR3 has 16 amino acids. CDR3 loop: CATSDPTGQGTDTQYF. CDR3 DNA sequence: TGTGCCACCAGTGATCCCACGGGACAGGGCACAGATACGCAGTATTTT.